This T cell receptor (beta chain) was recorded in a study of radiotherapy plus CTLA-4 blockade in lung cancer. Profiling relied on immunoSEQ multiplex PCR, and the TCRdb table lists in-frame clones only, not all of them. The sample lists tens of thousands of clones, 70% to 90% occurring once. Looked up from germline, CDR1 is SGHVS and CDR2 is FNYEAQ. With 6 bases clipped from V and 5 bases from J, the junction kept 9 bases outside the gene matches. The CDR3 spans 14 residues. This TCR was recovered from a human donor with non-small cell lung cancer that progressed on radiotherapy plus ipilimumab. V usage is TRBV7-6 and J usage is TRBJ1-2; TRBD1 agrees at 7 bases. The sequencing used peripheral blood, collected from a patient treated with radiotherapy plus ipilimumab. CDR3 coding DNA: TGTGCCAGCAGTCGAGGAGGGGGCACGTATGGCTACACCTTC. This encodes CASSRGGGTYGYTF.